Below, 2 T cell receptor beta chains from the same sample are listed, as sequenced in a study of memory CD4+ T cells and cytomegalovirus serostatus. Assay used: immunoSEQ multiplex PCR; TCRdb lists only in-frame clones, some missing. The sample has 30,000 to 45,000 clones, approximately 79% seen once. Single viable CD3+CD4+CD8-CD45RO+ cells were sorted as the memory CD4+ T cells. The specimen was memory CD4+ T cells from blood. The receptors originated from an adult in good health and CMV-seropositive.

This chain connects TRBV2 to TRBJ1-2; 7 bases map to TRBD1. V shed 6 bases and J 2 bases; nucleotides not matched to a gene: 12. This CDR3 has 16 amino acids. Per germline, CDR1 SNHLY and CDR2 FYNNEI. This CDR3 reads CASSQTRQGWNYGYTF. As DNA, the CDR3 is TGTGCCAGCAGCCAGACCCGACAGGGTTGGAACTATGGCTACACCTTC.

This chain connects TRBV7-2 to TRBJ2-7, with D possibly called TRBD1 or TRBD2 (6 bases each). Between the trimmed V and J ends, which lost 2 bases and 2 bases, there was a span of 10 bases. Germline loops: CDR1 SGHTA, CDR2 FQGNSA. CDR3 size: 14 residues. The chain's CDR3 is CASSLHREAYEQYF. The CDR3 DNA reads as TGTGCCAGCAGCTTACACAGGGAGGCCTACGAGCAGTACTTC.